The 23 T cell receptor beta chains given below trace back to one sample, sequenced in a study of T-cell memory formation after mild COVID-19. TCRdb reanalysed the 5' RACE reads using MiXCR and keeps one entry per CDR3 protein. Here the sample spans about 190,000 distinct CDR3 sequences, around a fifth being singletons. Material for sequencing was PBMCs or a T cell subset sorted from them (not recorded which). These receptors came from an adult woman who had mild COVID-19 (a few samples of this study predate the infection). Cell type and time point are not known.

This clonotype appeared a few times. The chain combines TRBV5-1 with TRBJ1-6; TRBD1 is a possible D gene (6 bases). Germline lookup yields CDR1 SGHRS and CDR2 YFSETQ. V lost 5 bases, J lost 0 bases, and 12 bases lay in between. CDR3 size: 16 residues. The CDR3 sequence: CASRDSWSSYNSPLHF. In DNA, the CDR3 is TGCGCCAGCAGGGACAGCTGGAGCTCCTATAATTCACCCCTCCACTTT.

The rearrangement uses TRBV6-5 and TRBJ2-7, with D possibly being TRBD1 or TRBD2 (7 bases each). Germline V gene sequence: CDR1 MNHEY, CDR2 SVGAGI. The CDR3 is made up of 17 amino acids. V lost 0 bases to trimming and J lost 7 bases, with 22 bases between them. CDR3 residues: CASSYSRPLAVQGEQYF. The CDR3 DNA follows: TGTGCCAGCAGTTACTCGAGGCCGCTAGCGGTACAGGGGGAGCAGTACTTC.

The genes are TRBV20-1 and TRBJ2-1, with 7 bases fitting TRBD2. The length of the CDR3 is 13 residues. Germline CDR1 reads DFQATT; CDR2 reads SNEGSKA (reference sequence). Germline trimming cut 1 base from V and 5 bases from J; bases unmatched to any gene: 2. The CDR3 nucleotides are TGCAGTGCTAGAGGGGACTACCACAATGAGCAGTTCTTC. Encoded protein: CSARGDYHNEQFF.

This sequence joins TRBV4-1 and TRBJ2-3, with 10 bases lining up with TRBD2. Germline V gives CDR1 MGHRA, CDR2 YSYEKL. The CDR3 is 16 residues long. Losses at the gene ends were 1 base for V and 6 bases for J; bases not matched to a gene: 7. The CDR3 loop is CASSQVSGGAGDTQYF. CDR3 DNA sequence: TGCGCCAGCAGCCAAGTGAGCGGGGGGGCCGGCGATACGCAGTATTTT.

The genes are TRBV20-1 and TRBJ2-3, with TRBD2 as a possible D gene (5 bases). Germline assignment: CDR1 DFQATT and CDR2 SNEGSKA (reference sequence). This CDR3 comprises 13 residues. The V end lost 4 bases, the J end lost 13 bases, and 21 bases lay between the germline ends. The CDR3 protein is CSATGLGERPKYF. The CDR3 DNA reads TGCAGTGCTACAGGACTCGGAGAGCGACCGAAGTATTTT.

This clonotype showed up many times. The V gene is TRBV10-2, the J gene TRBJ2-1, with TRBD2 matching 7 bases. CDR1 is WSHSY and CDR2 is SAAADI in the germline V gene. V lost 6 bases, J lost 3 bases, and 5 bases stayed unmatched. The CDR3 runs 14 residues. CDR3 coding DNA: TGCGCCAGCAGCCGGGACTATAGCTACAATGAGCAGTTCTTC. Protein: CASSRDYSYNEQFF.

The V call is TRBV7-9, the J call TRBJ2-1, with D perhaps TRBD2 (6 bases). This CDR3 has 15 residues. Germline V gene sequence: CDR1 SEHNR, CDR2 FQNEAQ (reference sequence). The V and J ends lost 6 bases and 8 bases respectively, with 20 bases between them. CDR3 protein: CASRALGGLLYEQFF. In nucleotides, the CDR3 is TGTGCCAGCAGGGCCCTGGGGGGTCTCCTCTATGAGCAGTTCTTC. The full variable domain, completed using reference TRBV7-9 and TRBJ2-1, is DTGVSQNPRHKITKRGQNVTFRCDPISEHNRLYWYRQTLGQGPEFLTYFQNEAQLEKSRLLSDRFSAERPKGSFSTLEIQRTEQGDSAMYLCASRALGGLLYEQFFGPGTRLTVL.

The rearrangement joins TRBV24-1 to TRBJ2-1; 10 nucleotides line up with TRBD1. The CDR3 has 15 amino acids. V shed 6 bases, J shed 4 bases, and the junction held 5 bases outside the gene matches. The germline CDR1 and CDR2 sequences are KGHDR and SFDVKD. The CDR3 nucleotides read TGTGCCACCAGTCCAGGACAGGGGGTTTACAATGAGCAGTTCTTC. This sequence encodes CATSPGQGVYNEQFF.

The CDR3, as DNA: TGTGCCAGCACTTCGACAGGGGCCTCCTACGAGCAGTACTTC. It yields the protein CASTSTGASYEQYF. V usage is TRBV6-6 and J usage is TRBJ2-7; 8 bases agree with TRBD1. The ends lost 7 bases at V and 0 bases at J; junction bases unmatched: 5. Germline V gene data show CDR1 as MNHNY and CDR2 as SVGAGI (reference sequence). There are 14 residues in the CDR3.

DNA for the CDR3: TGTGCCAGCAGCCCGGTGGAATCGGGGACTGAAGCTTTCTTT. Its translation is CASSPVESGTEAFF. The J gene is TRBJ1-1, the V gene TRBV27; no clear D. The V end was cut by 6 bases, the J end by 5 bases, with 16 bases between. CDR1 and CDR2 from the germline V gene are MNHEY and SMNVEV (reference sequence). There are 14 residues in the CDR3.

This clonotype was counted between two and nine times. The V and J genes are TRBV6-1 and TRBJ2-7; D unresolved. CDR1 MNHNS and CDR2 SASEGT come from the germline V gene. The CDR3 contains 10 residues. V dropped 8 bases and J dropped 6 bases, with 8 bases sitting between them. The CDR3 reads CASLNFEQYF. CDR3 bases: TGTGCCAGCCTGAACTTCGAGCAGTACTTC.

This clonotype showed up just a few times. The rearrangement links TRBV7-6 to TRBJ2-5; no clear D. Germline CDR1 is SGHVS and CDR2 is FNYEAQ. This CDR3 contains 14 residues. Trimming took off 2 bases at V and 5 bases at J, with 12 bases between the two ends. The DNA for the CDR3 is TGTGCCAGCAGCTTAATCGGCCCCAGGGAGACCCAGTACTTC. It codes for CASSLIGPRETQYF. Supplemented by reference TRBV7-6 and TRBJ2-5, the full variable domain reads GAGVSQSPRYKVTKRGQDVALRCDPISGHVSLYWYRQALGQGPEFLTYFNYEAQQDKSGLPNDRFSAERPEGSISTLTIQRTEQRDSAMYRCASSLIGPRETQYFGPGTRLLVL.

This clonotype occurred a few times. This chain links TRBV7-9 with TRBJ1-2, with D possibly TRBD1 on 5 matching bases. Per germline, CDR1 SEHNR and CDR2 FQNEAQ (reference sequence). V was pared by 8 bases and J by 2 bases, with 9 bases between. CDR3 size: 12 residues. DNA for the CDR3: TGTGCCAGCGGGGGGGGAAACTATGGCTACACCTTC. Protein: CASGGGNYGYTF.

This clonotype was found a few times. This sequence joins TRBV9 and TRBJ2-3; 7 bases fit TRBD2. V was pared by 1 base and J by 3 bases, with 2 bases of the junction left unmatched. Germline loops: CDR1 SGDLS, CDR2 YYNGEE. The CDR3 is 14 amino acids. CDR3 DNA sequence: TGTGCCAGCAGCGTAAGCGGGGATACAGATACGCAGTATTTT. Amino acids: CASSVSGDTDTQYF.

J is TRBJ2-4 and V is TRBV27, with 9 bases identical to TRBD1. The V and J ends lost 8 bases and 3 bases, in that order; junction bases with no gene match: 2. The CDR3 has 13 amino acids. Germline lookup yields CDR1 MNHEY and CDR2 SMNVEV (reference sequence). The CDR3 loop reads CASGQGNKNIQYF. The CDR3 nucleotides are TGTGCCAGCGGACAGGGGAACAAAAACATTCAGTACTTC.

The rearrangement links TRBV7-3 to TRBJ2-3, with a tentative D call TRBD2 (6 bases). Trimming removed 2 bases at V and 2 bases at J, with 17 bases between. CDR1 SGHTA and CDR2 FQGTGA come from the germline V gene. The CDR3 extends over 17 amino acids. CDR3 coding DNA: TGTGCCAGCAGCTTAGGATTCGGGTCGGGGGACACAGATACGCAGTATTTT. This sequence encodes CASSLGFGSGDTDTQYF. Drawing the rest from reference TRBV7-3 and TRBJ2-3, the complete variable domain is GAGVSQTPSNKVTEKGKYVELRCDPISGHTALYWYRQSLGQGPEFLIYFQGTGAADDSGLPNDRFFAVRPEGSVSTLKIQRTERGDSAVYLCASSLGFGSGDTDTQYFGPGTRLTVL.

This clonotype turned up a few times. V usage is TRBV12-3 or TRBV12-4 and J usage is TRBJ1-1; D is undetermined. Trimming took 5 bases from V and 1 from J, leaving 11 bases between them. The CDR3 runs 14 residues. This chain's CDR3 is CASSPGRQNTEAFF. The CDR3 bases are TGTGCCAGCAGTCCTGGACGGCAGAACACTGAAGCTTTCTTT.

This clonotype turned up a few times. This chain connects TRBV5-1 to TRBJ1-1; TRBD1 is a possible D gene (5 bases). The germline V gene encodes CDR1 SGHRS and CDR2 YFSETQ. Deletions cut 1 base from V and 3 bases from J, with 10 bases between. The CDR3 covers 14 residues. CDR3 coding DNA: TGCGCCAGCAGCTTGTGGCAGGGAGACACTGAAGCTTTCTTT. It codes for CASSLWQGDTEAFF.

The CDR3 reads CASSHNAGTGDTGELFF. The CDR3 region has the DNA TGTGCCAGCAGCCATAACGCCGGGACAGGAGACACCGGGGAGCTGTTTTTT. The rearrangement joins TRBV7-9 to TRBJ2-2, with 8 bases lining up with TRBD1. Germline values: CDR1 SEHNR, CDR2 FQNEAQ (reference sequence). V was clipped by 5 bases and J by 3 bases; unmatched bases: 11. The CDR3 is 17 amino acids.

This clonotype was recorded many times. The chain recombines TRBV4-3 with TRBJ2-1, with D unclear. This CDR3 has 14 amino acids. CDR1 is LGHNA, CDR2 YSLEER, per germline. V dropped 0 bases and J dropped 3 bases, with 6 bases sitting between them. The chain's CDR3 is CASSQDLRYNEQFF. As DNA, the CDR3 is TGCGCCAGCAGCCAAGATCTTCGCTACAATGAGCAGTTCTTC.

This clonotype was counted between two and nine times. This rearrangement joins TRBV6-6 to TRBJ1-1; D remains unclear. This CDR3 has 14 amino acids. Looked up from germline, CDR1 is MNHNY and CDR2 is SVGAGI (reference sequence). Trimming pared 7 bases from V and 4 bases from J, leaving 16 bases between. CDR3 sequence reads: CASTLDMGTTEAFF. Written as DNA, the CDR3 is TGTGCCAGCACTCTCGATATGGGCACCACTGAAGCTTTCTTT.

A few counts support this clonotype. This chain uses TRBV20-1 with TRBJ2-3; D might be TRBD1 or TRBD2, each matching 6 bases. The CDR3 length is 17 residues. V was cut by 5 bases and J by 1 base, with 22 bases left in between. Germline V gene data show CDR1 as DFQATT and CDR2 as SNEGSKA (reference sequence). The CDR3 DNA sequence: TGCAGTGCTGAGGGGGAGGCAGGGGCCTACCGCACAGATACGCAGTATTTT. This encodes CSAEGEAGAYRTDTQYF.

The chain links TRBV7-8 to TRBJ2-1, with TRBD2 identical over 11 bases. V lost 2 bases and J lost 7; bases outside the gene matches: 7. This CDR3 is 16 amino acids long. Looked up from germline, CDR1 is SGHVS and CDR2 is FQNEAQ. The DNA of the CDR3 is TGTGCCAGCAGCTTACCAACTAGCGGGAGCTATAATGAGCAGTTCTTC. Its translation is CASSLPTSGSYNEQFF.